This T cell receptor beta chain emerged from a study of CD4 T cells in relation to SARS-CoV-2 and coronaviruses. TCRdb's table, derived via immunoSEQ multiplex PCR, lists solely in-frame clones and lacks some. Of roughly 30,000 clones detected, more than 60% appear once; the ten largest clones hold around 3.7%. Note on this clone: Its antigen is undetermined.

V was cut by 2 bases and J by 0 bases, with 7 bases left in between. Germline V CDR1 and CDR2: GTSNPN, SVGIG (reference sequence). There are 13 residues in the CDR3. Naive and memory CD4+ T cells were separated from cryopreserved PBMCs. Sequenced input: memory CD4+ T cells from PBMCs, cultured in vitro. This chain joins TRBV30 and TRBJ1-1, with no clear D. The TCR originated in an adult with COVID-19. The CDR3: CAWSKQMNTEAFF. The CDR3 coding sequence is TGTGCCTGGAGTAAACAGATGAACACTGAAGCTTTCTTT. The full variable domain, rest sourced from reference TRBV30 and TRBJ1-1, is SQTIHQWPATLVQPVGSPLSLECTVEGTSNPNLYWYRQAAGRGLQLLFYSVGIGQISSEVPQNLSASRPQDRQFILSSKKLLLSDSGFYLCAWSKQMNTEAFFGQGTRLTVV.